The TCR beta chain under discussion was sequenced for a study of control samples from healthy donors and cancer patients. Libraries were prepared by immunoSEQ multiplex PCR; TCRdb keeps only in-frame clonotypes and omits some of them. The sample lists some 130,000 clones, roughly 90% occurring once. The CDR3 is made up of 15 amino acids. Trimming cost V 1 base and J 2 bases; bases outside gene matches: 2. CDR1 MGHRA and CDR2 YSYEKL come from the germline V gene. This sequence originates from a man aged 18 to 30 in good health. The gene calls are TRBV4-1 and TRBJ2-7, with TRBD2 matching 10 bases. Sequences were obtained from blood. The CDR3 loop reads CASSQGSGGAYEQYF. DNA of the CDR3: TGCGCCAGCAGCCAAGGGAGCGGGGGGGCCTACGAGCAGTACTTC.